This TCR beta chain was identified during a study of beta chain features in type 1 diabetes. Background on the study: Examined across all samples were some 99 million sorted cells. Overall study findings and caveats: Researchers report that Type 1 diabetes patients had moderately but significantly shorter TCRB CDR3s across all four CD4+ subsets.

All of the isolated RNA was reverse transcribed, so expressed TCRB transcripts were sequenced. Libraries were prepared by immunoSEQ multiplex PCR; TCRdb keeps only in-frame clonotypes and omits some of them. The sample shows under 450,000 clones, approximately 13% of them seen only once. The germline V gene has CDR1 MGHRA and CDR2 YSYEKL. V was cut by 0 bases and J by 5 bases, with 4 bases left in between. CDR3 length: 12 amino acids. This clone occurred a few times. Its antigen is currently unknown. The sample was naive CD4+ T cells from blood. This sequence originates from a man aged 25 to 40 in good health. The chain uses TRBV4-1 and TRBJ1-2; D not resolved. CDR3 region: CASSQEDYGYTF. The CDR3 DNA follows: TGCGCCAGCAGCCAAGAAGATTATGGCTACACCTTC.